This note documents a single TCR beta chain sequence. The antigen remains undetermined. Sequence at one end of the junction differs from germline and may be a read error. This specimen belongs to a study of graft-versus-host responses after intestinal transplantation. CDR1 is LGHNA, CDR2 YNFKEQ, per germline. The CDR3 loop spans 15 amino acids. Clones were read by immunoSEQ multiplex PCR, and TCRdb kept only the in-frame ones, dropping some. The table includes 85,000 to 90,000 clones, roughly 92% detected once. This chain uses TRBV4-2 with TRBJ2-1; D not certain. The sequence was collected from a human donor who received an intestinal transplant. This specimen consisted of unstimulated CD4+ T cells sorted from spleen or lymph node cells, obtained before intestinal transplant. DNA for the CDR3: TGTGCCATCAGCCAAGTGAGCAGCTCCTACAATGAGCAGTTCTTC. Translated, it gives CAISQVSSSYNEQFF.